The source of this T cell receptor beta chain is a study of T cells expressing NK-cell markers. The wider study: Sorted CD3+CD56+NKG2C+, CD3+CD56+NKG2C- and CD3+CD56-NKG2C+ T-cell subsets were beta-chain profiled. General study points: These clonotypes additionally ranked first within the CD3+CD56-NKG2C+ fraction of a few donors.

The CDR3 sequence is 13 residues long. From its re-call of the 5' RACE reads, TCRdb lists each CDR3 protein once, without DNA. This listing includes around 14,000 distinct CDR3 sequences. Turning to this clonotype: The antigen remains unidentified.

Sequenced material: blood T cells: a sorted CD56 or NKG2C T cell subset, CD4+ or CD8+ T cells, or bulk PBMC T cells (not recorded which). The V call is TRBV12-3 or TRBV12-4, the J call TRBJ2-1; the D gene TCRdb calls, TRBD2, cannot be checked with no DNA. This clonotype originated in a man aged 18-70 years in good health. This chain's CDR3 is CASSRLAGNEQFF.